The present T cell receptor beta chain was sequenced within a study of T-cell reconstitution after alpha-beta-depleted transplantation in children. General study results and limits: T-cell counts and diversity at one year post-transplant came mainly from newly produced T cells. Reported findings indicate that, about two months after transplant, alpha-beta T cells came from several hundred expanded clones, which were derived from non-depleted graft cells. Certain patients had high TCRbeta diversity at day 60, and it came from recipient T cells and thymic progenitors that survived.

Germline V gives CDR1 SGHRS, CDR2 YFSETQ. V shed 4 bases and J shed 4 bases, with 11 bases lying between them. This CDR3 region has 13 residues. This clonotype showed up many times. The target antigen is unknown. Unique molecular identifiers featured in how the TCRbeta library was prepared. TCRdb reprocessed the PCR reads via MiXCR and lists one record per CDR3 protein. The sample has over 150,000 distinct CDR3 sequences; 11% are singletons. The receptor was derived from a boy between 2 and 10 years old with acute myeloid leukemia, due to receive a stem cell transplant. Sample: PBMCs, taken before TCRalphabeta/CD19-depleted stem cell transplant. The chain recombines TRBV5-1 with TRBJ1-1; the D is unclear. Here the CDR3 reads CASSPPAVTEAFF. The CDR3 DNA follows: TGCGCCAGCAGCCCCCCGGCAGTCACTGAAGCTTTCTTT.